Below, 10 T cell receptor beta chains from the same sample are listed, as sequenced in a study of shared clonotypes between healthy human individuals. Method: immunoSEQ multiplex PCR; TCRdb's copy keeps in-frame clones and lacks some. The sample yields 2 million to 2.5 million clones, under 97% seen once. The sample comprised naive CD4+ T cells sorted from blood. Subset denoted: CD45RA+ positively selected. The receptors here all came from a man younger than 30 in good health.

The chain couples TRBV7-2 to TRBJ1-6; D perhaps matches TRBD1 (6 bases). CDR3 length: 13 residues. Germline CDR1 is SGHTA and CDR2 is FQGNSA. Trimming shortened V by 11 bases and J by 10 bases, and 18 bases separated the two germline ends. The CDR3 sequence is CASRGGLGSPLHF. For the CDR3, the DNA is TGTGCCTCTAGAGGGGGTTTGGGATCACCCCTCCACTTT.

The gene calls are TRBV27 and TRBJ2-7; D is possibly TRBD2 (5 bases). The CDR3 covers 15 residues. Germline lookup yields CDR1 MNHEY and CDR2 SMNVEV (reference sequence). The V end lost 3 bases, the J end lost 0 bases, and 12 bases lay between the germline ends. The CDR3 loop reads CASSLVPGSSYEQYF. CDR3 nucleotides: TGTGCCAGCAGTTTGGTGCCGGGGAGCTCCTACGAGCAGTACTTC.

This sequence joins TRBV4-3 and TRBJ1-5, with D possibly matching TRBD1 (5 bases). CDR1 and CDR2 (germline): LGHNA, YSLEER. This CDR3 comprises 15 residues. V lost 0 bases, J lost 6 bases, and 12 bases lay in between. The CDR3 here is CASSQDWGVRQPQHF. The CDR3 region has the DNA TGCGCCAGCAGCCAAGATTGGGGGGTTCGTCAGCCCCAGCATTTT.

Notes on this clone: The sample holds other DNA sequences that translate to the same CDR3. The chain has TRBV5-1 and TRBJ2-2; possibly TRBD2 for D (7 bases). Germline lookup yields CDR1 SGHRS and CDR2 YFSETQ. V was pared by 5 bases and J by 0 bases, with 11 bases between. The length of the CDR3 is 15 residues. This CDR3 reads CASRSGTPNTGELFF. CDR3 bases: TGCGCCAGCAGAAGCGGGACACCGAACACCGGGGAGCTGTTTTTT.

CDR3 bases: TGTGCCACCAGCAGAGATTCAGGGGCGGATGAAGCTTTCTTT. This codes for CATSRDSGADEAFF. The chain has TRBV15 and TRBJ1-1; maybe TRBD1 (6 bases). The germline V gene encodes CDR1 LNHNV and CDR2 YYDKDF (reference sequence). Trimming shortened V by 0 bases and J by 7 bases, and 12 bases separated the two germline ends. CDR3 length: 14 amino acids.

The CDR3 spells CASSPLEGTTEAFF. The CDR3 DNA sequence: TGTGCCAGCTCACCCCTAGAGGGGACCACTGAAGCTTTCTTT. The chain uses TRBV18 and TRBJ1-1; a possible D gene is TRBD1 (5 bases). The CDR3 covers 14 residues. The germline V gene encodes CDR1 KGHSH and CDR2 LQKENI. V lost 3 bases to trimming and J lost 4 bases, with 12 bases between them.

The chain links TRBV7-9 to TRBJ2-1; D tentatively reads TRBD1 or TRBD2 (5 bases each). Germline V gene lookup returns CDR1 SEHNR and CDR2 FQNEAQ (reference sequence). V was trimmed by 5 bases and J by 5 bases, leaving 10 bases between them. The CDR3 runs to 13 residues. CDR3 amino acids: CASSPGPNNEQFF. The CDR3 DNA sequence: TGTGCCAGCAGCCCGGGACCCAACAATGAGCAGTTCTTC. The whole variable domain, remainder taken from reference TRBV7-9 and TRBJ2-1, is DTGVSQNPRHKITKRGQNVTFRCDPISEHNRLYWYRQTLGQGPEFLTYFQNEAQLEKSRLLSDRFSAERPKGSFSTLEIQRTEQGDSAMYLCASSPGPNNEQFFGPGTRLTVL.

The V gene is TRBV19, the J gene TRBJ1-1; D uncertain. Trimming cost V 4 bases and J 4 bases, with 22 bases left between them. CDR3 length equals 17 residues. Looked up from germline, CDR1 is LNHDA and CDR2 is SQIVND (reference sequence). The CDR3 region has the DNA TGTGCCAGTAGTACCCTACTAAGACGGACGGAGGGCACTGAAGCTTTCTTT. This codes for CASSTLLRRTEGTEAFF.

The V gene is TRBV10-3, the J gene TRBJ2-7; TRBD1 might be the D (5 bases). CDR3 size: 12 residues. Germline V gene lookup returns CDR1 ENHRY and CDR2 SYGVKD. Between the trimmed V and J ends, which lost 3 bases and 3 bases, there was a span of 6 bases. The CDR3 loop is CAISEQDYEQYF. In DNA, the CDR3 is TGTGCCATCAGTGAACAGGACTACGAGCAGTACTTC.

V usage is TRBV28 and J usage is TRBJ2-2, with 11 bases identical to TRBD1. Losses at the gene ends were 1 base for V and 5 bases for J; bases not matched to a gene: 6. This CDR3 is 17 amino acids long. From germline, CDR1 is MDHEN and CDR2 SYDVKM. CDR3 nucleotide sequence: TGTGCCAGCAGTTTATTACCGGGACAGGGGGGAACCGGGGAGCTGTTTTTT. Its translation: CASSLLPGQGGTGELFF. Full variable domain (rest looked up from reference TRBV28 and TRBJ2-2): DVKVTQSSRYLVKRTGEKVFLECVQDMDHENMFWYRQDPGLGLRLIYFSYDVKMKEKGDIPEGYSVSREKKERFSLILESASTNQTSMYLCASSLLPGQGGTGELFFGEGSRLTVL.